These T cell receptor beta chains were read from a single sample in a study of blood T cell repertoires in COVID-19. The protocol was immunoSEQ multiplex PCR, while the TCRdb copy is restricted to in-frame clones and leaves out a portion. The top ten hold approximately 8.8% of the sample, which has 260,000 or so clones, approximately 86% seen once. Sequencing was carried out using peripheral blood. The receptors were gathered from a man aged 18 to 35 with active or convalescent COVID-19. The CDR3 runs from the conserved cysteine through the conserved F or W. Each record gives: CDR3 protein, CDR3 DNA, clone size, D gene, J gene, V gene. The D gene is left open where the match is weak. Clone size is not always given. Where it is, it says once, few, many or a class for expanded clones.

CASSLNTGETQYF | TGTGCCAGCAGTTTAAATACGGGGGAGACCCAGTACTTC | once | . | TRBJ2-5 | TRBV27
CASSERDYGYTF | TGTGCCAGCAGTGAACGGGACTATGGCTACACCTTC | . | . | TRBJ1-2 | TRBV2
CSVDTGGTNEKLFF | TGCAGCGTAGATACAGGGGGGACTAATGAAAAACTGTTTTTT | . | TRBD1 | TRBJ1-4 | TRBV29-1
CASSPLARTAGNTIYF | TGTGCCAGCAGCCCTTTAGCCCGGACAGCTGGAAACACCATATATTTT | few | . | TRBJ1-3 | TRBV9
CASSQGPGQSYGYTF | TGTGCCAGCAGCCAGGGGCCCGGACAGAGCTATGGCTACACCTTC | . | . | TRBJ1-2 | TRBV14
CASRRDPYGYTF | TGTGCCAGCAGGAGGGATCCCTATGGCTACACCTTC | . | . | TRBJ1-2 | TRBV12-3/TRBV12-4
CASSQDGKGAAEAFF | TGCGCCAGCAGCCAAGATGGAAAGGGGGCTGCTGAAGCTTTCTTT | . | TRBD1 | TRBJ1-1 | TRBV4-1
CASSRDSNQPQHF | TGTGCCAGCAGCCGCGATAGCAATCAGCCCCAGCATTTT | . | . | TRBJ1-5 | TRBV7-9
CASSPGTGTAYGYTF | TGCGCCAGCAGCCCCGGGACAGGGACGGCCTATGGCTACACCTTC | . | TRBD1 | TRBJ1-2 | TRBV10-2
CASSPPSRKKLFF | TGTGCCAGCAGCCCTCCTAGTCGGAAAAAACTGTTTTTT | . | . | TRBJ1-4 | TRBV13
CASSPRTSGGPVYEQFF | TGTGCCAGCAGCCCCCGGACTAGCGGGGGGCCGGTCTATGAGCAGTTCTTC | . | TRBD2 | TRBJ2-1 | TRBV7-8
CASSRGDDEQFF | TGTGCCAGCAGCAGAGGAGACGATGAGCAGTTCTTC | . | . | TRBJ2-1 | TRBV5-6
CASSEYPGPLHF | TGTGCCAGCAGTGAATACCCCGGGCCCCTCCACTTT | . | . | TRBJ1-6 | TRBV6-1
CASSPPDRVIENTEAFF | TGTGCCAGCTCACCACCCGACAGGGTGATTGAGAACACTGAAGCTTTCTTT | . | TRBD1 | TRBJ1-1 | TRBV18
CASTAGSYTGELFF | TGTGCCAGCACTGCCGGGTCCTACACCGGGGAGCTGTTTTTT | few | . | TRBJ2-2 | TRBV9
CASSQFPAGSGGAGEQFF | TGCGCCAGCAGCCAATTCCCTGCGGGGAGCGGGGGGGCAGGGGAGCAGTTCTTC | . | TRBD2 | TRBJ2-1 | TRBV4-3
CASNVPGQRNTEAFF | TGTGCCAGTAATGTTCCGGGACAGAGGAACACTGAAGCTTTCTTT | few | TRBD1 | TRBJ1-1 | TRBV19
CASSEIGQAKKTVTEAFF | TGTGCCAGCAGTGAAATTGGGCAGGCCAAAAAAACCGTCACTGAAGCTTTCTTT | . | . | TRBJ1-1 | TRBV2
CASSSYTYKTQYF | TGTGCCAGCAGTTCTTATACTTATAAGACCCAGTACTTC | . | . | TRBJ2-5 | TRBV12-3/TRBV12-4
CASSAAGAQGNEQFF | TGTGCCAGCAGCGCCGCGGGGGCGCAAGGCAATGAGCAGTTCTTC | . | . | TRBJ2-1 | TRBV9
CASSHYIYEQFF | TGTGCCAGCAGCCACTATATCTATGAGCAGTTCTTC | . | . | TRBJ2-1 | TRBV3-1/TRBV3-2
CASSQVRGSYNEQFF | TGTGCCAGCAGCCAAGTTCGGGGCTCCTACAATGAGCAGTTCTTC | . | . | TRBJ2-1 | TRBV14
CASSLSSTSGTYEQYF | TGTGCCAGCAGCTTAAGTTCGACTAGCGGAACCTACGAGCAGTACTTC | . | TRBD2 | TRBJ2-7 | TRBV11-2
CASSHDRARGYEQYF | TGTGCCAGCAGTCATGACCGGGCCAGGGGCTACGAGCAGTACTTC | . | . | TRBJ2-7 | TRBV7-9
CASSDRRLGYTDTQYF | TGTGCCAGCAGCGACCGGAGACTAGGGTACACAGATACGCAGTATTTT | . | . | TRBJ2-3 | TRBV3-1/TRBV3-2
CASSYGTDRAFF | TGTGCCAGCAGTTACGGGACAGATAGGGCTTTCTTT | . | TRBD1 | TRBJ1-1 | TRBV6-2/TRBV6-3
CATNLGQTHSPLHF | TGTGCCACCAACCTTGGACAGACTCATTCACCCCTCCACTTT | . | . | TRBJ1-6 | TRBV6-5
CASSQLTGIGGYTF | TGTGCCAGCAGCCAACTGACAGGGATCGGTGGCTACACCTTC | . | TRBD1 | TRBJ1-2 | TRBV5-4
CASSFRDSSYEQYF | TGTGCCAGCAGCTTTAGAGACAGCTCCTACGAGCAGTACTTC | . | . | TRBJ2-7 | TRBV11-2
CASSRQGGTQYF | TGTGCCAGTTCCCGGCAGGGGGGTACGCAGTATTTT | . | . | TRBJ2-3 | TRBV19
CASSQDSGTQETQYF | TGCGCCAGCAGCCAAGACAGCGGGACACAAGAGACCCAGTACTTC | . | . | TRBJ2-5 | TRBV4-3
CASSVLVLDTQYF | TGTGCCAGTAGTGTACTAGTTCTGGATACGCAGTATTTT | . | . | TRBJ2-3 | TRBV19
CASSFGRGRGEKLFF | TGTGCCAGCAGCTTCGGGAGGGGGCGTGGGGAAAAACTGTTTTTT | . | TRBD1 | TRBJ1-4 | TRBV11-1
CASSNTGAHSGANVLTF | TGTGCCAGCAGCAATACAGGGGCGCACTCTGGGGCCAACGTCCTGACTTTC | . | TRBD1 | TRBJ2-6 | TRBV6-2/TRBV6-3
CAISETETQYF | TGTGCCATCAGTGAGACTGAGACCCAGTACTTC | few | . | TRBJ2-5 | TRBV10-3
CASSKETAGNQPQHF | TGTGCCAGCAGCAAAGAAACGGCAGGGAATCAGCCCCAGCATTTT | once | . | TRBJ1-5 | TRBV21-1
CASSPAGRSNQPQHF | TGTGCCAGCAGCCCCGCTGGGAGAAGCAATCAGCCCCAGCATTTT | . | . | TRBJ1-5 | TRBV27
CASSLYGVTNNEQFF | TGTGCCAGCAGCTTATACGGGGTCACGAACAATGAGCAGTTCTTC | . | . | TRBJ2-1 | TRBV7-6
CASSSPGGSRQPQHF | TGTGCCAGCAGCTCCCCGGGGGGATCTAGGCAGCCCCAGCATTTT | . | . | TRBJ1-5 | TRBV9
CASSTGQPPNEKLFF | TGTGCCAGCAGTACTGGACAGCCCCCTAATGAAAAACTGTTTTTT | . | . | TRBJ1-4 | TRBV7-9
CASIGPRDSGYTF | TGTGCCAGCATAGGGCCCCGGGACTCTGGCTACACCTTC | . | . | TRBJ1-2 | TRBV2
CASSYIGGGYGYTF | TGTGCCAGCAGTTACATAGGGGGCGGTTATGGCTACACCTTC | . | TRBD1 | TRBJ1-2 | TRBV6-5
CASSKIDNSEQFF | TGTGCCAGCAGCAAAATCGACAATTCTGAGCAGTTCTTC | . | . | TRBJ2-1 | TRBV7-9
CASSYTSGGHNTGELFF | TGTGCCAGCAGCTATACTAGCGGGGGGCATAACACCGGGGAGCTGTTTTTT | . | TRBD2 | TRBJ2-2 | TRBV11-2
CASSPQDRGTEAFF | TGTGCCAGCAGCCCCCAGGACAGGGGCACTGAAGCTTTCTTT | . | TRBD1 | TRBJ1-1 | TRBV9
CATSRESSWGGYGYTF | TGTGCCACCAGCAGAGAGTCTTCGTGGGGAGGTTATGGCTACACCTTC | once | . | TRBJ1-2 | TRBV15
CASSRQDTEAFF | TGTGCCAGCAGCCGACAGGACACTGAAGCTTTCTTT | . | . | TRBJ1-1 | TRBV12-3/TRBV12-4
CASSPGGAGGFTDTQYF | TGTGCCAGCAGCCCCGGGGGAGCGGGGGGGTTCACAGATACGCAGTATTTT | . | TRBD2 | TRBJ2-3 | TRBV7-2
CASSQTGTGELFF | TGCGCCAGCAGCCAAACGGGCACCGGGGAGCTGTTTTTT | . | . | TRBJ2-2 | TRBV4-1
CASSIRRQGAGYEQYF | TGTGCCAGTAGTATCCGGAGACAGGGGGCAGGCTACGAGCAGTACTTC | . | TRBD1 | TRBJ2-7 | TRBV19